The present TCR beta chain was sequenced within a study of cytomegalovirus exposure and HLA in healthy donors. With 5 bases removed from V and 0 bases from J, the gap between germline ends came to 8 bases. This CDR3 contains 13 residues. Germline CDR1 SGHVS, CDR2 FNYEAQ. This PCR relied on a set of 60 Vbeta primers and 13 Jbeta primers. The protocol was immunoSEQ multiplex PCR, while the TCRdb copy is restricted to in-frame clones and leaves out a portion. The repertoire holds under 90,000 clones, with around 80% as singletons. The clonotype originates from a man aged 45 to 65 in good health and CMV-seropositive. The sample comprised PBMCs. The chain is built from TRBV7-6 and TRBJ2-7, with unresolved D. CDR3 DNA sequence: TGTGCCAGCAGCCACGGGTCCTCCTACGAGCAGTACTTC. It encodes CASSHGSSYEQYF.